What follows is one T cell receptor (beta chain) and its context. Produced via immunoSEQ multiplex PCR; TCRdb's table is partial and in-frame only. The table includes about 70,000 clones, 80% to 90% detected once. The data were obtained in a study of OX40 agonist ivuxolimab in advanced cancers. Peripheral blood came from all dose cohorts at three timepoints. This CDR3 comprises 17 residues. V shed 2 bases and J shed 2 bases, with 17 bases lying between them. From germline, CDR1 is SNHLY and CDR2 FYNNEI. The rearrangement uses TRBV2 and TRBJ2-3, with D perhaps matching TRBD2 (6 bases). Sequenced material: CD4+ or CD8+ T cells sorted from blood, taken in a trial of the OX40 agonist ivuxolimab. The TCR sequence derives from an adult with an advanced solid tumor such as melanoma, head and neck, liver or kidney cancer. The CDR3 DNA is TGTGCCAGCAGTGAAAGGCTACGCGGGGATTTCACAGATACGCAGTATTTT. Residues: CASSERLRGDFTDTQYF.